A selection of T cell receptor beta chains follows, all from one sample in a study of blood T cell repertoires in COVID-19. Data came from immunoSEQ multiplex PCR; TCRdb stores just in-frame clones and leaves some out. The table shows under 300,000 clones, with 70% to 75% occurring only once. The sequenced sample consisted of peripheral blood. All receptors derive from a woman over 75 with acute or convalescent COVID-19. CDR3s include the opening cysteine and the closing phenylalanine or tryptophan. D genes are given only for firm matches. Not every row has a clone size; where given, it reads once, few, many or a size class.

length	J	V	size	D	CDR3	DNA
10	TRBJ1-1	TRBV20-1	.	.	CSAPRGEAFF	TGCAGTGCTCCTAGGGGTGAAGCTTTCTTT
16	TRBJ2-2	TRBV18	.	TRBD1	CASSQKGQGSTGELFF	TGTGCCAGCTCCCAAAAGGGACAGGGAAGCACCGGGGAGCTGTTTTTT
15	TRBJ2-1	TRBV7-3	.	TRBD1	CASSYDRGPYNEQFF	TGTGCCAGCAGCTACGACAGGGGGCCCTACAATGAGCAGTTCTTC
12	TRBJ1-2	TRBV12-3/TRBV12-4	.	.	CASSLYGDGYTF	TGTGCCAGCAGTTTGTACGGGGATGGCTACACCTTC
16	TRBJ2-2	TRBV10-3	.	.	CAIRRTETSNTGELFF	TGTGCCATCAGACGCACAGAGACCTCGAACACCGGGGAGCTGTTTTTT
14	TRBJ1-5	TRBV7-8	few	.	CASGREGSNQPQHF	TGTGCCAGCGGGAGAGAGGGTAGCAATCAGCCCCAGCATTTT
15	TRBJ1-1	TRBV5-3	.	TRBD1	CARSLNPTGGTEAFF	TGTGCCAGAAGCCTAAATCCGACAGGGGGCACTGAAGCTTTCTTT
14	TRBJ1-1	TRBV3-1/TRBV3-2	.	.	CASSQDASGTEAFF	TGTGCCAGCAGCCAAGATGCGTCGGGCACTGAAGCTTTCTTT
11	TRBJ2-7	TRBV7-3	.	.	CASSPGRVQYF	TGTGCCAGCAGCCCCGGTCGGGTGCAGTACTTC
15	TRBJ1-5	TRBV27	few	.	CASSLYAGIGQPQHF	TGTGCCAGCAGTTTGTATGCGGGGATAGGTCAGCCCCAGCATTTT
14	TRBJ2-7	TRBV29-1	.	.	CSVEGIGSSYEQYF	TGCAGCGTTGAAGGTATCGGGAGCTCCTACGAGCAGTACTTC
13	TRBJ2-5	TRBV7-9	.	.	CASSAYRVETQYF	TGTGCCAGCAGCGCCTACAGGGTCGAGACCCAGTACTTC
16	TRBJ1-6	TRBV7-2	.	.	CASSLVGGFYNSPLHF	TGTGCCAGCAGCTTAGTGGGAGGGTTCTATAATTCACCCCTCCACTTT
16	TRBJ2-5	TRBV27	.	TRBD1	CASSSPRGHGRETQYF	TGTGCCAGCAGTTCCCCCAGGGGGCACGGCCGAGAGACCCAGTACTTC
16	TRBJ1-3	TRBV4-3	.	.	CASSQALQGQGNTIYF	TGCGCCAGCAGCCAAGCTTTACAGGGCCAGGGAAACACCATATATTTT
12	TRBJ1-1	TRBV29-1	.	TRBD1	CSVDQGTVEAFF	TGCAGCGTTGATCAGGGGACAGTTGAAGCTTTCTTT
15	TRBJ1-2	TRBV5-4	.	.	CASTRGSGEGYGYTF	TGTGCCAGCACCCGGGGGTCGGGTGAGGGCTATGGCTACACCTTC
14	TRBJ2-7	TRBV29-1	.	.	CSVEAQGHVSEQYF	TGCAGCGTTGAGGCCCAGGGGCATGTTTCCGAGCAGTACTTC
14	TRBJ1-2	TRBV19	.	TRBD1	CASTAIPGGDGYTF	TGTGCCAGTACCGCGATCCCAGGGGGCGATGGCTACACCTTC
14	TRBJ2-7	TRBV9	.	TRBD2	CASSVGLAVAEQYF	TGTGCCAGCAGCGTAGGACTAGCCGTGGCCGAGCAGTACTTC
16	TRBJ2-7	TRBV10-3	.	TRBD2	CAISERTSGRALEQYF	TGTGCCATCAGTGAACGAACTAGCGGGAGGGCTCTTGAGCAGTACTTC
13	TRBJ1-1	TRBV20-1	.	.	CSASHSLNTEAFF	TGCAGTGCTAGTCACAGCCTGAACACTGAAGCTTTCTTT
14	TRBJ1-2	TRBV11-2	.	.	CASSLTPVNYGYTF	TGTGCCAGCAGCTTAACGCCGGTAAACTATGGCTACACCTTC
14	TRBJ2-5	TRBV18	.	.	CASSPSAGGETQYF	TGTGCCAGCTCACCAAGCGCAGGGGGGGAGACCCAGTACTTC
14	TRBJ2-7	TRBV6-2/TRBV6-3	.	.	CASSYAPNAYEQYF	TGTGCCAGCAGTTACGCCCCTAACGCCTACGAGCAGTACTTC
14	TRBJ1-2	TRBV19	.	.	CASSNLPGSWGYTF	TGTGCCAGTAGTAATCTTCCAGGGTCGTGGGGCTACACCTTC
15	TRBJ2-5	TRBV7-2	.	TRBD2	CASSSPSGGKETQYF	TGTGCCAGCAGCTCTCCTAGCGGGGGGAAAGAGACCCAGTACTTC
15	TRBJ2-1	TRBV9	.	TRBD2	CASSSTSGGYNEQFF	TGTGCCAGCAGCAGCACTAGCGGGGGTTACAATGAGCAGTTCTTC
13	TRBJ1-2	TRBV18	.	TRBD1	CASSYQTGGGYTF	TGTGCCAGCTCATACCAGACAGGGGGAGGCTACACCTTC
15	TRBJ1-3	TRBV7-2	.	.	CASSRTGSSGNTIYF	TGTGCCAGCAGCCGCACAGGATCCTCTGGAAACACCATATATTTT
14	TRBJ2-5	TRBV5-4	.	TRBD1	CASSSGTGQETQYF	TGTGCCAGCAGCTCAGGGACAGGGCAAGAGACCCAGTACTTC
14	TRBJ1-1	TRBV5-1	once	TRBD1	CASSFRGQGREAFF	TGCGCCAGCAGCTTCCGTGGACAGGGGCGGGAAGCTTTCTTT
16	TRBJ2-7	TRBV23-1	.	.	CASSQSGGTSLWEQYF	TGCGCCAGCAGTCAATCGGGCGGGACCAGCCTTTGGGAGCAGTACTTC
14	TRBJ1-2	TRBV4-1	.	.	CASSQDPQSYGYTF	TGCGCCAGCAGCCAAGATCCACAGTCCTATGGCTACACCTTC
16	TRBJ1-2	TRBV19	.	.	CASSIYVRGVRYGYTF	TGTGCCAGTAGTATATATGTTCGGGGGGTGCGCTATGGCTACACCTTC
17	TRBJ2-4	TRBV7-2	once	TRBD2	CASSLGGGRTSQNIQYF	TGTGCCAGCAGCTTAGGTGGCGGGAGGACTTCTCAAAACATTCAGTACTTC
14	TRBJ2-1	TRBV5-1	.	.	CASSWWQEYNEQFF	TGCGCCAGCAGCTGGTGGCAGGAATACAATGAGCAGTTCTTC
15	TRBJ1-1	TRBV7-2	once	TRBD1	CASSLEGQGDTEAFF	TGTGCCAGCAGCTTAGAGGGACAGGGGGACACTGAAGCTTTCTTT
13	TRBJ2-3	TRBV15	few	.	CATSTRQTDTQYF	TGTGCCACCAGCACCCGACAGACAGATACGCAGTATTTT
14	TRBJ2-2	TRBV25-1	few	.	CASSEDRSAGELFF	TGTGCCAGCAGTGAAGACAGGTCAGCCGGGGAGCTGTTTTTT
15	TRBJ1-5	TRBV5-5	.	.	CASSLVGSRDQPQHF	TGTGCCAGCAGCTTGGTGGGGAGCCGTGATCAGCCCCAGCATTTT
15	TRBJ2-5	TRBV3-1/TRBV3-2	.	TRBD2	CASSHRLASKETQYF	TGTGCCAGCAGCCACAGACTAGCTTCCAAAGAGACCCAGTACTTC
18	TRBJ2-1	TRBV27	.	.	CASSSQRGQFSSYNEQFF	TGTGCCAGCAGTTCGCAAAGAGGACAATTTAGCTCCTACAATGAGCAGTTCTTC
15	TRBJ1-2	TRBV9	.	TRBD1	CASSVGAGGEYGYTF	TGTGCCAGCAGCGTAGGCGCAGGGGGAGAATATGGCTACACCTTC
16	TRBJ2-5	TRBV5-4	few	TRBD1	CASSVAGTEAQETQYF	TGTGCCAGCAGCGTCGCCGGGACAGAGGCCCAAGAGACCCAGTACTTC
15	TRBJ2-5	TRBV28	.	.	CASSLSSTRQETQYF	TGTGCCAGCAGTCTTTCCTCGACAAGACAAGAGACCCAGTACTTC
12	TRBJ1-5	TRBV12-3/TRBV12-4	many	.	CASSLEQGPQHF	TGTGCCAGCAGTTTAGAGCAGGGGCCCCAGCATTTT
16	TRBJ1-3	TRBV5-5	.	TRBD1	CASSLSSGQGGNTIYF	TGTGCCAGCAGCTTGTCGTCGGGACAGGGCGGAAACACCATATATTTT